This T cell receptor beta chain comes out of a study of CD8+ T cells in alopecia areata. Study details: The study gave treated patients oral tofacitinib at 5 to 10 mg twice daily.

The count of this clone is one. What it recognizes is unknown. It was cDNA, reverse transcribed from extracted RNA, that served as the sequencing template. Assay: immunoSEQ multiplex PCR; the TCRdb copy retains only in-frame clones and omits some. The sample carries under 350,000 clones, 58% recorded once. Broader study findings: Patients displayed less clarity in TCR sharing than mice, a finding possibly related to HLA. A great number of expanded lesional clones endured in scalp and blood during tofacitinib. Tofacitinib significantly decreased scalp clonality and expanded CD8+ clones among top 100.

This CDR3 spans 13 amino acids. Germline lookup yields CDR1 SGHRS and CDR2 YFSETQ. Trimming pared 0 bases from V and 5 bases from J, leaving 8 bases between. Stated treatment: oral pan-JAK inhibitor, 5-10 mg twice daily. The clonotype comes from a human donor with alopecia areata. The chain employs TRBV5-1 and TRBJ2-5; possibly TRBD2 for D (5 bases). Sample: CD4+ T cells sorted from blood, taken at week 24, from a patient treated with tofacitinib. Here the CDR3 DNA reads TGCGCCAGCAGCTTGGCCAGAGGGGAGACCCAGTACTTC. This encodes CASSLARGETQYF.